Here is one T cell receptor beta chain with its context. Data came from immunoSEQ multiplex PCR; TCRdb stores just in-frame clones and leaves some out. The table has more than 2,000,000 clones, 90% to 95% seen once. The record originates from a study of shared clonotypes between healthy human individuals. Between the trimmed V and J ends, which lost 1 base and 10 bases, there was a span of 9 bases. The CDR3 covers 12 residues. Germline V gives CDR1 SGHAT, CDR2 FQNNGV. This receptor was taken from a man between 18 and 29 years old in good health. Some clones in this sample may be carry-over from other donors' samples. The chain combines TRBV11-2 with TRBJ2-3; D not resolved. The sequenced sample was naive CD4+ T cells from PBMCs. Subset: CD45RA+ positively selected. The CDR3 DNA reads as TGTGCCAGCAGCTTAGGGATGGCGTCGCAGTATTTT. This sequence encodes CASSLGMASQYF.